The 13 T cell receptor beta chains in this list originate from one sample, sequenced in a study of cytomegalovirus exposure and HLA in healthy donors. The method was immunoSEQ multiplex PCR; TCRdb's version includes in-frame clones alone and lacks a portion of them. This sample carries 95,000 to 150,000 clones, about 94% of them seen once, and the ten largest clones take approximately 1.2%. The sequenced sample was PBMCs. All receptors come from a young woman in good health and CMV-seronegative.

The rearrangement joins TRBV15 to TRBJ1-1; D gene uncertain. V dropped 3 bases and J dropped 6 bases, with 8 bases sitting between them. The CDR3 is 12 amino acids. The germline V gene has CDR1 LNHNV and CDR2 YYDKDF (reference sequence). The CDR3, as DNA: TGTGCCACCAGCAGGGTCGGGGCTGAAGCTTTCTTT. Protein product: CATSRVGAEAFF.

V gene TRBV5-4 combines with J gene TRBJ2-5; TRBD2 agrees at 13 bases. Germline loops: CDR1 SGHNT, CDR2 YYREEE (reference sequence). CDR3 length equals 16 residues. J gave up 5 bases and V 4 bases, and 8 bases lay outside the gene matches. The CDR3: CASSRSTSGGEETQYF. In DNA form, the CDR3 reads TGTGCCAGCAGCCGCTCCACTAGCGGGGGGGAGGAGACCCAGTACTTC.

The V and J genes are TRBV5-1 and TRBJ2-4; maybe TRBD2 (6 bases). This CDR3 has 15 residues. In germline, CDR1 is SGHRS, CDR2 YFSETQ. Trimming removed 0 bases at V and 14 bases at J, with 21 bases between. The CDR3 spells CASSLVASEGPDKYF. CDR3 DNA: TGCGCCAGCAGCTTGGTTGCGTCGGAGGGGCCGGATAAGTACTTC.

The rearrangement links TRBV4-1 to TRBJ1-5; no clear D gene. This CDR3 has 16 residues. V lost 0 bases, J lost 0 bases, and 9 bases lay in between. The germline V gene encodes CDR1 MGHRA and CDR2 YSYEKL. The CDR3 loop is CASSQDRESSNQPQHF. CDR3 DNA sequence: TGCGCCAGCAGCCAAGACCGAGAATCTAGCAATCAGCCCCAGCATTTT.

This chain joins TRBV28 and TRBJ2-7, with TRBD1 identical over 7 bases. Germline V gene lookup returns CDR1 MDHEN and CDR2 SYDVKM. J gave up 0 bases and V 7 bases, and 6 bases lay outside the gene matches. CDR3 size: 14 residues. The CDR3 coding sequence is TGTGCCAGCATCGGCACAGGGGTCTCCTACGAGCAGTACTTC. This encodes CASIGTGVSYEQYF.

This clone was recorded only once. The CDR3 DNA reads as TGCAGCGTTAGACTAGCGGGAGGGCCTAACACCGGGGAGCTGTTTTTT. Its protein is CSVRLAGGPNTGELFF. This chain joins TRBV29-1 and TRBJ2-2; 14 nucleotides match TRBD2. Germline trimming cut 5 bases from V and 2 bases from J; bases unmatched to any gene: 4. The CDR3 extends over 16 amino acids. Looked up from germline, CDR1 is SQVTM and CDR2 is ANQGSEA.

This chain uses TRBV28 with TRBJ2-1, with D possibly TRBD2 on 6 matching bases. The V gene's germline CDR1 is MDHEN and CDR2 SYDVKM. V was shortened by 6 bases and J by 5 bases, with 29 bases between the two germline ends. The CDR3 loop spans 19 amino acids. Written as DNA, the CDR3 is TGTGCCAGCAGCACTCCGGGACTCCAAGCGACAAATATACACAATGAGCAGTTCTTC. It is translated as CASSTPGLQATNIHNEQFF. The full variable domain, with the rest looked up from reference TRBV28 and TRBJ2-1, is DVKVTQSSRYLVKRTGEKVFLECVQDMDHENMFWYRQDPGLGLRLIYFSYDVKMKEKGDIPEGYSVSREKKERFSLILESASTNQTSMYLCASSTPGLQATNIHNEQFFGPGTRLTVL.

The J gene is TRBJ1-1, the V gene TRBV9; possible D gene TRBD1, 5 bases. The CDR3 loop spans 15 amino acids. CDR1 SGDLS and CDR2 YYNGEE come from the germline V gene. V lost 4 bases and J 1 base, leaving 14 bases between the germline ends. CDR3 in DNA: TGTGCCAGCAGCCCCACGGGACTCCCGAACACTGAAGCTTTCTTT. It codes for CASSPTGLPNTEAFF.

This clone was seen once. The chain is built from TRBV29-1 and TRBJ1-2; 7 bases are shared with TRBD1. The CDR3 extends over 13 amino acids. Trimming cost V 4 bases and J 7 bases; bases outside gene matches: 9. Per germline, CDR1 SQVTM and CDR2 ANQGSEA. CDR3 nucleotide sequence: TGCAGCGTTGGTTACGGGACAGTTTTTGGCTACACCTTC. It specifies CSVGYGTVFGYTF.

This chain links TRBV5-1 with TRBJ1-1, with unresolved D. This CDR3 is built from 15 residues. Germline V lookup: CDR1 SGHRS, CDR2 YFSETQ. Trimming took 0 bases from V and 4 from J, leaving 13 bases between them. In DNA form, the CDR3 reads TGCGCCAGCAGCTTGGCTGGGGAGAGGTCCACTGAAGCTTTCTTT. This gives the protein CASSLAGERSTEAFF. The full variable domain, in which reference TRBV5-1 and TRBJ1-1 provide the parts outside the CDR3, is KAGVTQTPRYLIKTRGQQVTLSCSPISGHRSVSWYQQTPGQGLQFLFEYFSETQRNKGNFPGRFSGRQFSNSRSEMNVSTLELGDSALYLCASSLAGERSTEAFFGQGTRLTVV.

This chain uses TRBV5-1 with TRBJ2-1; 7 bases are shared with TRBD2. The CDR3 covers 13 residues. V lost 4 bases to trimming and J lost 8 bases; unmatched junction nucleotides: 6. Germline V gene data show CDR1 as SGHRS and CDR2 as YFSETQ. The CDR3 nucleotides read TGCGCCAGCAGCCCCACTAGCGTCCATGAGCAGTTCTTC. Translating gives CASSPTSVHEQFF.

This sequence joins TRBV7-9 and TRBJ2-7; perhaps TRBD1 as D (6 bases). Germline V lookup: CDR1 SEHNR, CDR2 FQNEAQ (reference sequence). This CDR3 comprises 15 residues. V was clipped by 5 bases and J by 0 bases, with 14 bases between them. CDR3 DNA: TGTGCCAGCAGCCAGACAGGCCCCAGCTCCTACGAGCAGTACTTC. This encodes CASSQTGPSSYEQYF.

The chain employs TRBV2 and TRBJ2-7, with no clear D. Germline V gene data show CDR1 as SNHLY and CDR2 as FYNNEI. Trimming shortened V by 4 bases and J by 10 bases, and 11 bases separated the two germline ends. The CDR3 spans 11 residues. CDR3 sequence (DNA): TGTGCCAGCAGTGTAATGGAGTTTCAGTACTTC. Protein: CASSVMEFQYF.